This entry is about one T cell receptor (beta chain). The antigen is unknown. At the deep level, the assay was run. Assay: immunoSEQ multiplex PCR; the TCRdb copy retains only in-frame clones and omits some. The table lists about 1.1 million clones, about 80% of them singletons, with 0.7% to 0.95% in the top ten. These data belong to a study of shared clonotypes between healthy human individuals. Study as a whole: CD4 naive cells filled three plates per donor, CD4 memory three, CD8 naive two and CD8 memory one. Study-level results: Compared with memory subsets, naive subsets generally had larger estimated richness.

V dropped 1 base and J dropped 8 bases, with 14 bases sitting between them. The CDR3 is 14 amino acids. The germline CDR1 and CDR2 sequences are MDHEN and SYDVKM. The donor population consisted of healthy HIV-negative adults with no recent acute infections or vaccinations. The rearrangement links TRBV28 to TRBJ1-2, with a tentative D call TRBD1 (5 bases). Specimen: memory CD4+ T cells from PBMCs. Indicated subset: CD45RA-negative fraction. The receptor was derived from a young man in good health. Some clones in this sample may be carry-over from other donors' samples. The DNA of the CDR3 is TGTGCCAGCAGTTTATTTGCAGGGAATAGGGGCTACACCTTC. Protein product: CASSLFAGNRGYTF.